This T cell receptor beta chain was captured by sequencing in a study of cytomegalovirus exposure and HLA in healthy donors. The study, taken as a whole, reports: Using the classifier, cytomegalovirus status was reportedly diagnosed with high specificity and sensitivity. Excluded: some indistinguishable V segments such as TRBV6-2 and TRBV6-3.

Vbeta (60) and Jbeta (13) primers were used in the PCR. Original methodology: Later, an analysis found about 83 million unique TCR beta chains, and about 10 million of these were shared. The assay was immunoSEQ multiplex PCR, and TCRdb's table has in-frame clones only and misses some. V and J calls and clone size are given by that table; D and trimming were obtained from the DNA. The sample holds about 110,000 clones, around 67% seen once. Trimming removed 8 bases from V and 2 bases from J, with 12 bases in between. This CDR3 comprises 13 residues. The germline gives CDR1 KGHSH, CDR2 LQKENI. A note on this clone: As yet, its antigen is unknown. The conserved closing phenylalanine or tryptophan is absent in this CDR3, likely reflecting a read error.

The chain joins TRBV18 to TRBJ1-1; D ambiguous. The sequence derives from a woman aged 40-49 years in good health and CMV-seronegative. Sequencing was done on a sample of PBMCs. CDR3 protein: CASTLRGNTEAFV. CDR3 sequence (DNA): TGTGCCAGCACCTTGCGGGGAAACACTGAAGCTTTCGTT.